The entry below describes one T cell receptor (beta chain). Its antigen is unknown. The table came from immunoSEQ multiplex PCR; TCRdb's copy has only in-frame clones and leaves some out. The sample has about 84,000 clones; over 75% are singletons. This CDR3 comprises 15 residues. Germline CDR1 SGHNT, CDR2 YYREEE (reference sequence). Trimming removed 0 bases at V and 2 bases at J, with 11 bases between. These data come from a study of T cell responses to AZD1222 COVID-19 vaccine. Study findings and constraints: A mostly white British donor set with more females was recruited, and clonal diversity was possibly underestimated.

Both about-4-week and about-12-week second-dose recipients were combined. The specimen comprised peripheral blood, sampled 28 days after the second AZD1222 dose. The receptor comes from an adult who received the AZD1222 COVID-19 vaccine. V usage is TRBV5-4 and J usage is TRBJ1-2, with TRBD1 as a possible D gene (6 bases). In nucleotides, the CDR3 is TGTGCCAGCAGCTTGGCTCTTCAGGGGAACTATGGCTACACCTTC. It translates to CASSLALQGNYGYTF.